The entry below describes one T cell receptor (beta chain). This record belongs to a study of blood T cell repertoires in COVID-19. Study information: COVID-19 samples collected from the United States, Italy and Spain covered acute and convalescent phases. PBMCs, B-cell-depleted T cells, or T cells provided the cDNA or gDNA that made up the material.

Original analysis: For nucleated cells, counts were estimated from reference gene primer amplification. The protocol was immunoSEQ multiplex PCR, while the TCRdb copy is restricted to in-frame clones and leaves out a portion. V and J calls plus clone size are reproduced from that table; the DNA served to infer D and trimming. The sample contains over 95,000 clones, roughly 80% of which appear only once. The CDR3 has 15 residues. The J segment lost 2 bases and the V segment lost 1 base, leaving 4 bases of the junction unmatched. CDR1 and CDR2 (germline): MNHNS, SASEGT. V gene TRBV6-1 combines with J gene TRBJ2-7, with 8 bases that match TRBD1. Sequencing input: peripheral blood. The TCR was taken from a human donor in a cohort sampled during active COVID-19. CDR3 bases: TGTGCCAGCAGTGAAGGGGGCAGGGGGCCCTACGAGCAGTACTTC. It encodes CASSEGGRGPYEQYF.